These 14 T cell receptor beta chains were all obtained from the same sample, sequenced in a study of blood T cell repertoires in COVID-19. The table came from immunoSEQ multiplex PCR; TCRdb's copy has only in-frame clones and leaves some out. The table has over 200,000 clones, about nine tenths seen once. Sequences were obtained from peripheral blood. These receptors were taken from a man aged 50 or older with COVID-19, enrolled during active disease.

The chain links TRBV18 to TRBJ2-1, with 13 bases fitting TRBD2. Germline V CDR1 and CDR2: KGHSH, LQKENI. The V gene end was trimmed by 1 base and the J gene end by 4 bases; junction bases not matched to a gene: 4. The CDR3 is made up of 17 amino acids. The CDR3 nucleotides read TGTGCCAGCTCACCACGGACTAGCGGGGGTTTGTACAATGAGCAGTTCTTC. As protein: CASSPRTSGGLYNEQFF.

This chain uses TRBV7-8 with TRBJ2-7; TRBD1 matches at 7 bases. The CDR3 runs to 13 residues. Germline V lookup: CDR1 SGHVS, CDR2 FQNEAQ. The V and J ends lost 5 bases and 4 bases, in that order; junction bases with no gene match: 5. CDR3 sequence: CASSADRQYEQYF. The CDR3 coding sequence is TGTGCCAGCAGCGCGGACAGGCAATACGAGCAGTACTTC.

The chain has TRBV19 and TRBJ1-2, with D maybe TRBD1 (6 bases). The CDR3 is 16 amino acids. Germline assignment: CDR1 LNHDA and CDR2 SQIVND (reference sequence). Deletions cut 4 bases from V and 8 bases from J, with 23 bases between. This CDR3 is CASSTPDRITTGGYTF. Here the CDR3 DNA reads TGTGCCAGTAGTACCCCCGACAGGATAACTACTGGAGGCTACACCTTC.

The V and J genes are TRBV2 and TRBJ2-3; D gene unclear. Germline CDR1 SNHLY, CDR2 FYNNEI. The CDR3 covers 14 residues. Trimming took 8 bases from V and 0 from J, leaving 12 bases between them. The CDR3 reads CASPPPFSTDTQYF. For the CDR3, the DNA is TGTGCCAGCCCCCCTCCTTTTAGCACAGATACGCAGTATTTT.

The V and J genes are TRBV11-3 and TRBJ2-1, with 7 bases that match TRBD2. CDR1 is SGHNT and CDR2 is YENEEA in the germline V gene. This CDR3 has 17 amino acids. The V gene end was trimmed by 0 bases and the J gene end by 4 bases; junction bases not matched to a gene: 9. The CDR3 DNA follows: TGTGCCAGCAGCTTAGATCCGGGGGGTAGCGGGTACAATGAGCAGTTCTTC. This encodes CASSLDPGGSGYNEQFF.

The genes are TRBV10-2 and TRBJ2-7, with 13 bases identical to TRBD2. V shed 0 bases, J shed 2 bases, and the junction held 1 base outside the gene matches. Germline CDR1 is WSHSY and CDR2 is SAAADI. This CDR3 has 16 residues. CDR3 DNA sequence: TGCGCCAGCAGTGAGTCGGGACTAGCGGGGACCTACGAGCAGTACTTC. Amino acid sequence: CASSESGLAGTYEQYF.

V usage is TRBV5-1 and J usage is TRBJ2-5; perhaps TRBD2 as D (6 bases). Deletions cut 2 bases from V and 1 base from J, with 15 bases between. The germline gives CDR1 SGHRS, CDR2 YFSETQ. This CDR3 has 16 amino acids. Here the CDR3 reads CASSFGTLGAQETQYF. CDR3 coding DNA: TGCGCCAGCAGCTTCGGGACTCTTGGGGCCCAAGAGACCCAGTACTTC.

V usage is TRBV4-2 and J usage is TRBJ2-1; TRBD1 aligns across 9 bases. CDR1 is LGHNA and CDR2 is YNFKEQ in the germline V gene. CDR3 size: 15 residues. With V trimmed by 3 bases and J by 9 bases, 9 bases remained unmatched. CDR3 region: CASSQWDREEGEQFF. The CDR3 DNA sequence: TGTGCCAGCAGCCAGTGGGACAGGGAGGAGGGTGAGCAGTTCTTC.

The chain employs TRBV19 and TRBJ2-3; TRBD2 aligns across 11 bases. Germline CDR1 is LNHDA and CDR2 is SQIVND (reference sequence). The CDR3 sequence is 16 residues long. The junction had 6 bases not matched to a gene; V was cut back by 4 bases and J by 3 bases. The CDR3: CASSTPGLAVTDTQYF. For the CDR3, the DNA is TGTGCCAGTAGTACCCCGGGACTAGCGGTTACAGATACGCAGTATTTT.

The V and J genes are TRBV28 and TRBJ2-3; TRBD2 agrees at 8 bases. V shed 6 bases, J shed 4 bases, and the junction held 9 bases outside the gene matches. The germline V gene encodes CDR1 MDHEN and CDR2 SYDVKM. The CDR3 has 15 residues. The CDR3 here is CASSLGLGAADTQYF. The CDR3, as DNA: TGTGCCAGCAGCTTGGGACTAGGGGCTGCAGATACGCAGTATTTT.

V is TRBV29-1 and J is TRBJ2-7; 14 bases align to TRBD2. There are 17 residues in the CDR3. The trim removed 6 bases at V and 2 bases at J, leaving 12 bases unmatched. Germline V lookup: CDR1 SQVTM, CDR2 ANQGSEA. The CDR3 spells CSVNPQGTSGGTYEQYF. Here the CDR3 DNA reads TGCAGCGTCAATCCCCAGGGGACTAGCGGGGGAACCTACGAGCAGTACTTC.

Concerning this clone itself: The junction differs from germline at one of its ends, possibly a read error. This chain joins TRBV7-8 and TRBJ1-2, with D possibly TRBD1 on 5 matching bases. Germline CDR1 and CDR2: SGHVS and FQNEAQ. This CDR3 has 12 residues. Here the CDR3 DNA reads TGTGCCAGCAGCTTAGCTACAGGCAGTCCCCACTTC. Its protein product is CASSLATGSPHF.

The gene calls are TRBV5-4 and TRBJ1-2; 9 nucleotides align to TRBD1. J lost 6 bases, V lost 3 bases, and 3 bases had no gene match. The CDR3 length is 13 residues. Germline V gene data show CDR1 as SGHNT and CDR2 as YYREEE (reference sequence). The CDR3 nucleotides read TGTGCCAGCAGCTCGGACAGGGGTAATGGCTACACCTTC. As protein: CASSSDRGNGYTF.

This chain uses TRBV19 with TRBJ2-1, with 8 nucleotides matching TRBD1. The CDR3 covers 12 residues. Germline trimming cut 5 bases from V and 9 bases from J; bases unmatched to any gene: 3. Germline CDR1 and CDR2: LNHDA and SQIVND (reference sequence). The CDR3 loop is CASSSGGGEQFF. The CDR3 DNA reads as TGTGCCAGTAGTTCAGGGGGCGGTGAGCAGTTCTTC.